This TCR beta chain was captured in a study of T cells expressing NK-cell markers. Study details: Seven HCMV-seropositive donors and one seronegative donor made up the eight sequenced donors.

No DNA is given; TCRdb re-called the 5' RACE reads and lists each CDR3 protein once. The sample includes 450,000 to 600,000 distinct CDR3 sequences. Notes on this clonotype: Its target is not known.

Study-wide results and caveats: CD8+ T cells in over five donors included dominant NKG2C+ clonotypes at roughly 1.0-7.5%.

The sequenced sample consisted of blood T cells: a sorted CD56 or NKG2C T cell subset, CD4+ or CD8+ T cells, or bulk PBMC T cells (not recorded which). The receptor was derived from a man between 18 and 35 years old in good health.

CDR3 loop: CASSLARPSPGPTTSTGELFF. This chain uses TRBV12-3 or TRBV12-4 with TRBJ2-2; TCRdb indicates TRBD1, and absent DNA this call remains unverified. The CDR3 extends over 21 amino acids.